A single sample is the source of the 11 T cell receptor beta chains below, sequenced in a study of cytomegalovirus exposure and HLA in healthy donors. PCR used 60 Vbeta primers and 13 Jbeta primers. Generated by immunoSEQ multiplex PCR, the TCRdb table keeps only in-frame clones and is missing some. The table shows approximately 180,000 clones, with more than 85% occurring only once. Sequenced input: PBMCs. The receptors stem from a girl under three years old in good health and CMV-seronegative.

This chain links TRBV29-1 with TRBJ2-1; tentative D call: TRBD2 (6 bases). This CDR3 has 10 amino acids. The germline V gene encodes CDR1 SQVTM and CDR2 ANQGSEA. The ends were cut back, 6 bases at V and 12 bases at J, with 12 bases in the middle. CDR3 sequence: CSVVSGRQFF. CDR3 bases: TGCAGCGTAGTATCCGGGAGGCAGTTCTTC.

The DNA for the CDR3 is TGTGCCACCAGCACAGGGGTTAACTATGGCTACACCTTC. Residues: CATSTGVNYGYTF. This sequence joins TRBV15 and TRBJ1-2; possible D gene TRBD1, 6 bases. The CDR3 loop spans 13 amino acids. With 4 bases removed from V and 1 base from J, the gap between germline ends came to 7 bases. Germline values: CDR1 LNHNV, CDR2 YYDKDF (reference sequence). Looking up the rest from reference TRBV15 and TRBJ1-2 gives the full variable domain: DAMVIQNPRYQVTQFGKPVTLSCSQTLNHNVMYWYQQKSSQAPKLLFHYYDKDFNNEADTPDNFQSRRPNTSFCFLDIRSPGLGDTAMYLCATSTGVNYGYTFGSGTRLTVV.

This clone was recorded once. This sequence joins TRBV7-2 and TRBJ1-1; 11 bases align to TRBD1. Germline values: CDR1 SGHTA, CDR2 FQGNSA. V lost 1 base and J lost 4; bases outside the gene matches: 2. CDR3 length: 15 amino acids. CDR3 sequence (DNA): TGTGCCAGCAGCTTAGGTGGGACAGGGGGCACTGAAGCTTTCTTT. Translation: CASSLGGTGGTEAFF.

The V gene is TRBV29-1, the J gene TRBJ2-7, with a possible D match to TRBD2 (5 bases). CDR3 size: 11 residues. Germline CDR1 is SQVTM and CDR2 is ANQGSEA. The germline V and J ends were trimmed by 4 bases and 2 bases, with 6 bases remaining between them. The CDR3 DNA reads TGCAGCGTTGGTAGCGCCTACGAGCAGTACTTC. This codes for CSVGSAYEQYF.

V and J are TRBV11-1 and TRBJ1-1; D ambiguous. The germline V gene has CDR1 SGHAT and CDR2 FQDESV (reference sequence). Trimming removed 6 bases at V and 0 bases at J, with 11 bases between. This CDR3 has 14 amino acids. The CDR3 sequence: CASRMELMNTEAFF. In DNA form, the CDR3 reads TGTGCCAGCAGAATGGAGCTGATGAACACTGAAGCTTTCTTT.

The chain has TRBV6-1 and TRBJ1-3; 10 bases line up with TRBD1. The CDR3 is made up of 15 amino acids. In germline, CDR1 is MNHNS, CDR2 SASEGT. Trimming removed 6 bases from V and 1 base from J; junction bases left unmatched: 3. The CDR3 reads CASRPGQGSGNTIYF. The CDR3 nucleotides read TGTGCCAGCAGACCGGGACAGGGGTCTGGAAACACCATATATTTT.

The chain is built from TRBV5-1 and TRBJ1-1; the match to TRBD1 covers 9 bases. This CDR3 spans 16 amino acids. Germline V gene lookup returns CDR1 SGHRS and CDR2 YFSETQ. V shed 7 bases, J shed 1 base, and the junction held 11 bases outside the gene matches. CDR3 protein: CASYVPYRGPNTEAFF. The DNA for the CDR3 is TGCGCCAGCTATGTGCCCTACAGGGGGCCGAACACTGAAGCTTTCTTT.

On this clone: The sample carries other DNA sequences with the same CDR3. This sequence joins TRBV5-1 and TRBJ2-5; possibly TRBD1 for D (6 bases). The CDR3 runs 14 residues. The V end was cut by 0 bases, the J end by 2 bases, with 8 bases between. Looked up from germline, CDR1 is SGHRS and CDR2 is YFSETQ. The CDR3 nucleotides are TGCGCCAGCAGCTTGGGGGGGCTTCAAGAGACCCAGTACTTC. Translation: CASSLGGLQETQYF.

This sequence joins TRBV4-3 and TRBJ2-2, with D uncertain. Trimming removed 4 bases at V and 1 base at J, with 10 bases between. The CDR3 totals 15 residues. Germline V lookup: CDR1 LGHNA, CDR2 YSLEER. For the CDR3, the DNA is TGCGCCAGCAGCCGTAATACACAGAACACCGGGGAGCTGTTTTTT. Its protein product is CASSRNTQNTGELFF.

This clone was detected only once. The chain carries TRBV11-2 and TRBJ2-7, with D unresolved. V lost 3 bases and J 1 base, leaving 7 bases between the germline ends. The CDR3 extends over 13 amino acids. Germline V CDR1 and CDR2: SGHAT, FQNNGV. CDR3 in DNA: TGTGCCAGCAGCTTCAGTGATTCCTACGAGCAGTACTTC. Residues: CASSFSDSYEQYF. The whole variable domain, filled in from reference TRBV11-2 and TRBJ2-7, reads EAGVAQSPRYKIIEKRQSVAFWCNPISGHATLYWYQQILGQGPKLLIQFQNNGVVDDSQLPKDRFSAERLKGVDSTLKIQPAKLEDSAVYLCASSFSDSYEQYFGPGTRLTVT.

This clone was recorded once. This chain uses TRBV5-6 with TRBJ2-7; maybe TRBD2 (6 bases). This CDR3 is built from 12 residues. The V gene lost 0 bases and the J gene lost 5 bases, with 6 bases spanning the gap. Germline loops: CDR1 SGHDT, CDR2 YYEEEE. In DNA, the CDR3 is TGTGCCAGCAGCTTGGGGGGGGACGAGCAGTACTTC. Translated, it gives CASSLGGDEQYF.